Listed here are 5 T cell receptor beta chains from one sample, sequenced in a study of a mutant IDH1 vaccine in newly diagnosed glioma. As for time point: week 23, last vaccination. The vaccine gave 300 ug of a 20-mer mutant IDH1 peptide subcutaneously per dose. The antigens these receptors bind are not known. Libraries were prepared by immunoSEQ multiplex PCR; TCRdb keeps only in-frame clonotypes and omits some of them. The table shows around 55,000 clones, with over 70% occurring only once. Here the sequenced sample was PBMCs, taken from a glioma patient whose treatment included an IDH1 peptide vaccine. These receptors were taken from a man in his forties with glioma.

The V gene is TRBV5-1, the J gene TRBJ1-3; unclear D gene. Trimming removed 0 bases from V and 7 bases from J, with 11 bases in between. The CDR3 consists of 14 residues. Germline CDR1 and CDR2: SGHRS and YFSETQ. CDR3 DNA: TGCGCCAGCAGCTTGGCCTCAGGAGGGAACACCATATATTTT. Residues: CASSLASGGNTIYF.

This chain joins TRBV14 and TRBJ1-3; D remains unclear. The CDR3 is 15 residues long. Trimming shortened V by 1 base and J by 0 bases, and 7 bases separated the two germline ends. Germline CDR1 SGHDN, CDR2 FVKESK. Written as DNA, the CDR3 is TGTGCCAGCAGCCAAGGCCCTGGCTCTGGAAACACCATATATTTT. The encoded protein is CASSQGPGSGNTIYF.

The J gene is TRBJ2-3, the V gene TRBV13, with TRBD2 matching 9 bases. CDR1 and CDR2 (germline): PRHDT, FYEKMQ (reference sequence). This CDR3 comprises 16 residues. J lost 6 bases, V lost 0 bases, and 7 bases had no gene match. The CDR3 DNA is TGTGCCAGCAGCTTAGGGGCTAGCGGGGTTGGGGATACGCAGTATTTT. Residues: CASSLGASGVGDTQYF.

The chain employs TRBV2 and TRBJ1-1; D remains unclear. The V gene's germline CDR1 is SNHLY and CDR2 FYNNEI. With 6 bases removed from V and 1 base from J, the gap between germline ends came to 9 bases. CDR3 length: 13 residues. The CDR3 bases are TGTGCCAGCAGGGAGGGTCCGAACACTGAAGCTTTCTTT. Its protein is CASREGPNTEAFF.

This CDR3 reads CASSQDLGQGQWTQYF. For the CDR3, the DNA is TGTGCCAGCAGCCAAGATCTGGGCCAGGGCCAGTGGACCCAGTACTTC. The chain has TRBV14 and TRBJ2-5; TRBD1 is a possible D gene (5 bases). CDR1 and CDR2 from the germline V gene are SGHDN and FVKESK. This CDR3 is built from 16 residues. Trimming took off 0 bases at V and 7 bases at J, with 18 bases between the two ends.